Sequencing of this T cell receptor beta chain was carried out in a study of T-cell reconstitution after alpha-beta-depleted transplantation in children. TCRbeta library preparation incorporated unique molecular identifiers. TCRdb independently ran MiXCR on the PCR reads; one entry per CDR3 protein. The profile covers about 460,000 distinct CDR3 sequences, with 10% appearing a single time and about 2% taken by the ten largest. Overall study results and limits: Several hundred rapidly expanded clones from non-depleted graft cells reportedly supplied alpha-beta T cells about two months post-transplant. Newly produced T cells mostly accounted for T-cell counts and diversity one year post-transplant. Some patients' high day-60 TCRbeta diversity was traced to surviving recipient T cells and thymic progenitors.

Trimming took off 3 bases at V and 6 bases at J, with 18 bases between the two ends. From germline, CDR1 is DFQATT and CDR2 SNEGSKA (reference sequence). This CDR3 is 14 amino acids long. At least ten counts were recorded for this clonotype. Its antigen is still unknown. The TCR was taken from a child aged 2 to 15 with inherited bone marrow failure, due to receive a stem cell transplant. The specimen was PBMCs, collected before TCRalphabeta/CD19-depleted stem cell transplant. The chain combines TRBV20-1 with TRBJ2-7; D might be TRBD2 (7 bases). The CDR3 sequence: CSARDDRGAPEQYF. CDR3 in DNA: TGCAGTGCTAGGGACGACCGGGGGGCCCCCGAGCAGTACTTC.